This TCR beta chain was captured in a study of T cell changes during pregnancy in multiple sclerosis. Germline CDR1 MGHRA, CDR2 YSYEKL. The CDR3 covers 14 residues. Unmatched junction bases numbered 3, after V lost 1 base and J lost 6 bases. This table comes from immunoSEQ multiplex PCR, and its TCRdb copy is limited to in-frame clones, with some not included. The table lists 30,000 to 45,000 clones, 80% to 95% of them singletons. The sequence came from a female donor with multiple sclerosis, enrolled in a pregnancy study. This chain links TRBV4-1 with TRBJ2-7, with 10 bases identical to TRBD1. Sequencing was performed on CD8+ T cells from peripheral blood mononuclear cells, taken before pregnancy. The CDR3 region has the DNA TGCGCCAGCAGCCAAGGACAGGGGGCCGCCGAGCAGTACTTC. Protein: CASSQGQGAAEQYF.